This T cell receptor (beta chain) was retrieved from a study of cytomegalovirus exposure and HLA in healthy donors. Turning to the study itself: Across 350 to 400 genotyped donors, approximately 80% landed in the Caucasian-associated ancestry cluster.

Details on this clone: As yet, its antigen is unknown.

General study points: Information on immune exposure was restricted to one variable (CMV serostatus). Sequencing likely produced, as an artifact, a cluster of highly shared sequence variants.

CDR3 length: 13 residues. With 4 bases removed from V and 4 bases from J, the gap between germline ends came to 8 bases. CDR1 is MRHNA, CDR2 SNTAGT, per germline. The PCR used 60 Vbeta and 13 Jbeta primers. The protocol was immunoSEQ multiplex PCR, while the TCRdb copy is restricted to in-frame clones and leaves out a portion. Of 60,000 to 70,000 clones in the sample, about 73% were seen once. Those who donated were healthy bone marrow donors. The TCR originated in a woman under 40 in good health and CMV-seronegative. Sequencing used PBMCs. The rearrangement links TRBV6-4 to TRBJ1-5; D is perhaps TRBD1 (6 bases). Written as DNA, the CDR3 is TGTGCCAGCAGTGCCAGGGGAAATCAGCCCCAGCATTTT. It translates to CASSARGNQPQHF.